Listed here are 13 T cell receptor beta chains from one sample, sequenced in a study of T cell changes during pregnancy in multiple sclerosis. Using immunoSEQ multiplex PCR, the repertoire was profiled, and TCRdb retains in-frame clones only, with some absent. The repertoire holds about 46,000 clones, approximately 89% seen once, with 2.5% to 3% in the top ten. Here the sequenced sample was CD8+ T cells from peripheral blood mononuclear cells, taken in the second trimester of pregnancy. These receptors originate from a female donor with multiple sclerosis, enrolled in a pregnancy study.

The V gene is TRBV6-1, the J gene TRBJ2-5; 7 nucleotides agree with TRBD2. The DNA end is a closer match to TRBJ2-7, so the J assignment may be wrong. Germline V gene sequence: CDR1 MNHNS, CDR2 SASEGT. CDR3 length: 15 residues. CDR3 sequence reads: CASSENPGGTYEQYF. As DNA, the CDR3 is TGTGCCAGCAGTGAAAATCCGGGGGGTACTTACGAGCAGTACTTC.

The sample holds one count of this clone. The genes are TRBV6-1 and TRBJ1-2; 8 bases are a match to TRBD1. The CDR3 covers 14 residues. The V segment lost 6 bases and the J segment 7 bases; nucleotides outside the gene matches: 10. Germline V gene lookup returns CDR1 MNHNS and CDR2 SASEGT. The CDR3 DNA reads TGTGCCAGCAGGGGACAGGCCTCATGGGGTGGCTACACCTTC. This codes for CASRGQASWGGYTF.

The chain has TRBV27 and TRBJ1-1; D remains unclear. The germline gives CDR1 MNHEY, CDR2 SMNVEV (reference sequence). Trimming left V 8 bases short and J 1 base short, with 11 bases between. There are 13 residues in the CDR3. Written as DNA, the CDR3 is TGTGCCAGCGGATCAGGCGCGAACACTGAAGCTTTCTTT. It codes for CASGSGANTEAFF.

This clone is a singleton in its sample. V gene TRBV6-5 combines with J gene TRBJ1-1, with TRBD1 matching 8 bases. The CDR3 is made up of 14 amino acids. Per the germline V gene, CDR1 is MNHEY and CDR2 is SVGAGI. Unmatched junction bases numbered 7, after V lost 10 bases and J lost 0 bases. The CDR3 DNA reads TGTGCCACCCGGACGGGACAGGTGAACACTGAAGCTTTCTTT. Translated, it gives CATRTGQVNTEAFF.

V usage is TRBV18 and J usage is TRBJ2-5; D is undetermined. CDR1 is KGHSH, CDR2 LQKENI, per germline. CDR3 length: 14 residues. Deletions cut 2 bases from V and 7 bases from J, with 14 bases between. For the CDR3, the DNA is TGTGCCAGCTCACCAAGTGACAATTTGGCGACCCAGTACTTC. It yields the protein CASSPSDNLATQYF.

The chain has TRBV6-1 and TRBJ1-1; possible D gene TRBD1, 6 bases. V was pared by 6 bases and J by 7 bases, with 15 bases between. The germline gives CDR1 MNHNS, CDR2 SASEGT. The CDR3 has 13 residues. The chain's CDR3 is CASRDSFRGEAFF. The CDR3 nucleotides are TGTGCCAGCAGGGATTCTTTCAGGGGTGAAGCTTTCTTT.

The chain recombines TRBV6-6 with TRBJ2-1; TRBD2 agrees at 8 bases. With 5 bases clipped from V and 2 bases from J, the junction kept 5 bases outside the gene matches. This CDR3 contains 15 residues. The V gene's germline CDR1 is MNHNY and CDR2 SVGAGI (reference sequence). The DNA for the CDR3 is TGTGCCAGCAGTCTCGCGGGGGGTACCTACAATGAGCAGTTCTTC. This codes for CASSLAGGTYNEQFF.

The genes are TRBV4-2 and TRBJ1-5; D is possibly TRBD1 (5 bases). Trimming took off 0 bases at V and 7 bases at J, with 13 bases between the two ends. In germline, CDR1 is LGHNA, CDR2 YNFKEQ. The CDR3 has 15 residues. This CDR3 reads CASSQDRQSGQPQHF. As DNA, the CDR3 is TGTGCCAGCAGCCAAGATCGACAGTCCGGGCAGCCCCAGCATTTT.

The chain combines TRBV7-9 with TRBJ2-3; possible D gene TRBD2, 5 bases. Germline loops: CDR1 SEHNR, CDR2 FQNEAQ (reference sequence). The V and J ends lost 7 bases and 1 base respectively, with 18 bases between them. CDR3 length: 16 amino acids. CDR3 protein: CASTSDFQRRTDTQYF. The CDR3 bases are TGTGCCAGCACCTCTGATTTCCAGCGGCGCACAGATACGCAGTATTTT.

The chain combines TRBV5-6 with TRBJ2-3, with a weak D call TRBD2 (7 bases). Germline V gene lookup returns CDR1 SGHDT and CDR2 YYEEEE. The CDR3 has 12 amino acids. V gave up 0 bases and J gave up 10 bases, with 9 bases separating them. The CDR3 nucleotides are TGTGCCAGCAGCTTGGGGGGGGGCTCGCAGTATTTT. Amino acid sequence: CASSLGGGSQYF.

This chain joins TRBV6-4 and TRBJ1-6; D is uncertain. Trimming took 3 bases from V and 8 from J, leaving 8 bases between them. CDR3 length: 13 amino acids. Germline V gene lookup returns CDR1 MRHNA and CDR2 SNTAGT. DNA of the CDR3: TGTGCCAGCAGTGAAGCCACCCATTCACCCCTCCACTTT. Protein product: CASSEATHSPLHF.

The chain recombines TRBV6-1 with TRBJ2-7, with a weak D call TRBD1 (5 bases). CDR1 and CDR2 from the germline V gene are MNHNS and SASEGT. Trimming removed 4 bases from V and 3 bases from J, with 16 bases in between. The CDR3 is 15 residues long. The CDR3 DNA sequence: TGTGCCAGCAGTGGATACACAGGTGCAGTCTACGAGCAGTACTTC. It encodes CASSGYTGAVYEQYF.

The chain recombines TRBV15 with TRBJ2-1, with TRBD2 matching over 7 bases. The CDR3 is 14 residues long. Unmatched junction bases numbered 3, after V lost 0 bases and J lost 7 bases. The germline V gene encodes CDR1 LNHNV and CDR2 YYDKDF (reference sequence). CDR3 sequence: CATSREGRENEQFF. The DNA for the CDR3 is TGTGCCACCAGCAGAGAAGGGAGGGAAAATGAGCAGTTCTTC.